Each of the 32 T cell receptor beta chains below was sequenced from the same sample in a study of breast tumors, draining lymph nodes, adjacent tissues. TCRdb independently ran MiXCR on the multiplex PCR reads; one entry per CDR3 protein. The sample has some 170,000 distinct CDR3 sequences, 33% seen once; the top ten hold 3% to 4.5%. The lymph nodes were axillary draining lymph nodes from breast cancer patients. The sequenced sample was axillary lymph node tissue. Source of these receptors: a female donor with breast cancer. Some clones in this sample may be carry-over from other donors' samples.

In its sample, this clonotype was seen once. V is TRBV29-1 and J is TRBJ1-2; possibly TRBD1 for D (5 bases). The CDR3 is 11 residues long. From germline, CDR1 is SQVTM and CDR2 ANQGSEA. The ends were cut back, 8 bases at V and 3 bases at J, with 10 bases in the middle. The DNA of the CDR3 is TGCAGCTTGGGGCAGGACTATGGCTACACCTTC. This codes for CSLGQDYGYTF.

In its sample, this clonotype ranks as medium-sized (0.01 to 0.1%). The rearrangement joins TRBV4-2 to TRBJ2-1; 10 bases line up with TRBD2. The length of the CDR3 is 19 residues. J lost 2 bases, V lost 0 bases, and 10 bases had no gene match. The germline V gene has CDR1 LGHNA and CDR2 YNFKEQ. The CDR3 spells CASSQEVLAGRNTYNEQFF. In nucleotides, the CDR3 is TGTGCCAGCAGCCAAGAGGTACTAGCGGGACGGAATACCTACAATGAGCAGTTCTTC.

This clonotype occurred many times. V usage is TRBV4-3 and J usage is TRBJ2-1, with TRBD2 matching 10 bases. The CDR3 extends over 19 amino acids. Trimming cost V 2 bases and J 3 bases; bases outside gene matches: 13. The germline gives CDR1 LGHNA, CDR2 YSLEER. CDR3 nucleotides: TGCGCCAGCAGCCAACGAGGGGCGCGAAGCGGGAGGGGCTACAATGAGCAGTTCTTC. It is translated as CASSQRGARSGRGYNEQFF.

The CDR3 reads CATSEAGVQQETQYF. The DNA for the CDR3 is TGTGCCACCAGTGAGGCAGGGGTGCAGCAAGAGACCCAGTACTTC. This chain joins TRBV24-1 and TRBJ2-5; perhaps TRBD1 as D (6 bases). V dropped 4 bases and J dropped 2 bases, with 13 bases sitting between them. CDR3 length: 15 residues. CDR1 and CDR2 (germline): KGHDR, SFDVKD.

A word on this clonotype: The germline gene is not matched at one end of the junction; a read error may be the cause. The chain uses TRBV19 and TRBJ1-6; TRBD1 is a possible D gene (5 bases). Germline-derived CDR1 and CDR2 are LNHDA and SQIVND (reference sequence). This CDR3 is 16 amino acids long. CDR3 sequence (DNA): TGTGCCAGTAGTACTTTAGCCGGCCATACAGGTCCACCCCTCCTCTTT. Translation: CASSTLAGHTGPPLLF.

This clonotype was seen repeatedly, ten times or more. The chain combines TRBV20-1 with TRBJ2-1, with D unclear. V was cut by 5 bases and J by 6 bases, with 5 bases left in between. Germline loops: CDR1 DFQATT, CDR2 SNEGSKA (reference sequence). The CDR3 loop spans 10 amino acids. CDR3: CSAFPNEQFF. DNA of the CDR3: TGCAGTGCTTTCCCCAATGAGCAGTTCTTC.

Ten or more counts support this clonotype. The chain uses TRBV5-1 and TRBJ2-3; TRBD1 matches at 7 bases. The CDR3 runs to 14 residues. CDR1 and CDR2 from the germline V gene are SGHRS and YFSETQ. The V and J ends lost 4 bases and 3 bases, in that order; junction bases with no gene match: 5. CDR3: CASSLGQWTDTQYF. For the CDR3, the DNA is TGCGCCAGCAGCCTGGGACAGTGGACAGATACGCAGTATTTT.

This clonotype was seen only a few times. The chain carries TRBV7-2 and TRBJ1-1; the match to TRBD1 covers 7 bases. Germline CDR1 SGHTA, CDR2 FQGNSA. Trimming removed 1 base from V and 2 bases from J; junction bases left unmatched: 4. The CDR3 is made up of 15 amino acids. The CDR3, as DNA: TGTGCCAGCAGCTTAGGGGGACAGTATAACACTGAAGCTTTCTTT. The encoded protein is CASSLGGQYNTEAFF.

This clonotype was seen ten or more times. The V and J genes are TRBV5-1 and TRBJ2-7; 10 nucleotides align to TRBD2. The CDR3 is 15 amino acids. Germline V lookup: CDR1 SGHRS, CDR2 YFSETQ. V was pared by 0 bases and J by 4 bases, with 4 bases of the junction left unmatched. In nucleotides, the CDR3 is TGCGCCAGCAGCTTGGCCCCTAGCGGGGGATACGAGCAGTACTTC. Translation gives CASSLAPSGGYEQYF.

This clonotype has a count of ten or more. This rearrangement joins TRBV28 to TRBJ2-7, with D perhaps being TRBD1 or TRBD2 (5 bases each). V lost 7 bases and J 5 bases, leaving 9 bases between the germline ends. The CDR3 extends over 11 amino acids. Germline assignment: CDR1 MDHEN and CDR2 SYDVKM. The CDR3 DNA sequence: TGTGCCAGCACCCGGGGCGACGAGCAGTACTTC. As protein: CASTRGDEQYF.

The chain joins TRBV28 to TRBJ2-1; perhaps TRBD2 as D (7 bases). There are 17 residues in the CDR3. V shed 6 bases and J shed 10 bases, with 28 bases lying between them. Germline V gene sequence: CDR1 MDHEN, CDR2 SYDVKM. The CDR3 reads CASRRGEGVGNDGEQFF. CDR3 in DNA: TGTGCCAGCAGAAGGGGGGAGGGAGTCGGGAATGATGGGGAGCAGTTCTTC.

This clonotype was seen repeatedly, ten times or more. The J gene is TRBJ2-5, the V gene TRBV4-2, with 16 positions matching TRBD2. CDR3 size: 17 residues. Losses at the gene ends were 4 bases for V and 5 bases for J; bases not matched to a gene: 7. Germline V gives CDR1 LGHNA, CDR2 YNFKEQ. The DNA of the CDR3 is TGTGCCAGCAGCCGAGGGACTAGCGGGGGGGCCGGGGAGACCCAGTACTTC. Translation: CASSRGTSGGAGETQYF.

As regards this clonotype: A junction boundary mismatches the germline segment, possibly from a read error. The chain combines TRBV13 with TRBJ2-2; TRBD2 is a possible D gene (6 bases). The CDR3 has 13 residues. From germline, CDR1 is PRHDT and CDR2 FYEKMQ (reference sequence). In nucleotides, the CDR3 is TGTGCCAGCGACGTGGGAGGTAGCAATGAGCAGTTTTTT. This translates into CASDVGGSNEQFF.

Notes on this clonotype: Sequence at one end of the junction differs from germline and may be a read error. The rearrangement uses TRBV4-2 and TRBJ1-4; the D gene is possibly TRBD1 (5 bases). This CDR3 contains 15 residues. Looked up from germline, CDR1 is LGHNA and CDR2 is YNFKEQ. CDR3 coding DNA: TGTGCCAGCAGCCAAGATCGGGGCGATAATGAAAAACTGTCTTTT. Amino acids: CASSQDRGDNEKLSF.

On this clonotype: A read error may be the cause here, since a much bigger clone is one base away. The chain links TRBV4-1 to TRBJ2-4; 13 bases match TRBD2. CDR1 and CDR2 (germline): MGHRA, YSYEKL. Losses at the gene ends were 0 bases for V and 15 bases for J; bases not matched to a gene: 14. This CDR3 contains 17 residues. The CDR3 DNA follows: TGCGCCAGCAGCCAAGACAAATGGGGACTAGCGGGGACTTGTCCGTACTTC. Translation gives CASSQDKWGLAGTCPYF.

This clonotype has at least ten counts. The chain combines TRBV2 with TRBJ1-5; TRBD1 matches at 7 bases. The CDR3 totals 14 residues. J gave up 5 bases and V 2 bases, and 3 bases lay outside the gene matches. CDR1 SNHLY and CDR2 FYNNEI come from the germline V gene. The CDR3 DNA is TGTGCCAGCAGTGAATTTGGACAGGATCAGCCCCAGCATTTT. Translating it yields CASSEFGQDQPQHF.

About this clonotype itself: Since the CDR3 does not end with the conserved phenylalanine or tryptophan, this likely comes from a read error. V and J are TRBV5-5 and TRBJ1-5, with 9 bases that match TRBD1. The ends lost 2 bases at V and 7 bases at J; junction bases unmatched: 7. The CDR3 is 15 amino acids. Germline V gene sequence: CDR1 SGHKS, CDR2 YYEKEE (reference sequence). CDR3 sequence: CASSLVDRGGQPQHS. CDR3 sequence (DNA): TGTGCCAGCAGCTTAGTGGACAGGGGAGGGCAGCCCCAGCATTCC.

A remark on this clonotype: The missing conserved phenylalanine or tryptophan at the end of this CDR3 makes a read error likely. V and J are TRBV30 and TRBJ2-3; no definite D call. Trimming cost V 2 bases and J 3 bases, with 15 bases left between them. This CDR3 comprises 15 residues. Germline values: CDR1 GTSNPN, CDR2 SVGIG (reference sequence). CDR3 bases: TGTGCCTGGAGTTTAATAAGGTTTGGAACAGATACGCAGTATTCT. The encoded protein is CAWSLIRFGTDTQYS.

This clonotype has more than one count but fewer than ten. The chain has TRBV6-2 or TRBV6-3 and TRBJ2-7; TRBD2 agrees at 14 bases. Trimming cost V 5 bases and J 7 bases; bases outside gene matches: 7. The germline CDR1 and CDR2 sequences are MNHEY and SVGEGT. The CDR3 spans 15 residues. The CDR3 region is CASSPGLAGGWEQYF. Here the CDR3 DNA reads TGTGCCAGCAGTCCCGGACTAGCGGGAGGCTGGGAGCAGTACTTC.

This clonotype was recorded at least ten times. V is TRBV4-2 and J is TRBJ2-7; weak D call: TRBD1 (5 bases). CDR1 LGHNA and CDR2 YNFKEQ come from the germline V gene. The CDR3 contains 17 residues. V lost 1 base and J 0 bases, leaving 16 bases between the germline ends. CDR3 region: CASSQVSGAQSSYEQYF. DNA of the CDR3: TGTGCCAGCAGCCAAGTGAGTGGGGCGCAGAGCTCCTACGAGCAGTACTTC.

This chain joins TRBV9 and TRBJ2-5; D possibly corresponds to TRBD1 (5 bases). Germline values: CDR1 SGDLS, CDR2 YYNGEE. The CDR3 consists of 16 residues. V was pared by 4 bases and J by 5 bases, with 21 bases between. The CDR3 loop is CASSQQVANTGETQYF. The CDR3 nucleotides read TGTGCCAGCAGCCAACAGGTCGCGAACACCGGGGAGACCCAGTACTTC.

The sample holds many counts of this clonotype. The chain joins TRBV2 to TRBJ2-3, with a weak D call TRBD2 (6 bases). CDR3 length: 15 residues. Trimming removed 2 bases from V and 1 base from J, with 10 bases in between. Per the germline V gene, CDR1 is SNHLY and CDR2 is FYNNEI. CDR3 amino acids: CASSEWRERTDTQYF. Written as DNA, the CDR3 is TGTGCCAGCAGTGAATGGCGGGAACGCACAGATACGCAGTATTTT.

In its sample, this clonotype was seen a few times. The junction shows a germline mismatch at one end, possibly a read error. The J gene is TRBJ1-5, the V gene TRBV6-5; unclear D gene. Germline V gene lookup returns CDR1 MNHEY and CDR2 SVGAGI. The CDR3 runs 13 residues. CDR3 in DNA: TGTGCCAGCAGACACAATAGCGATCAGCCCCAGCATTTT. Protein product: CASRHNSDQPQHF.

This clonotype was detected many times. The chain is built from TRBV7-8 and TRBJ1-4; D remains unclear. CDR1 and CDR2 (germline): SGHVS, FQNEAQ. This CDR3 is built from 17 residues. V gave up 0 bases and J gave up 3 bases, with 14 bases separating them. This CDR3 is CASSLASGRIPNEKLFF. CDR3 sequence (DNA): TGTGCCAGCAGCTTAGCCTCCGGCAGGATCCCTAATGAAAAACTGTTTTTT.

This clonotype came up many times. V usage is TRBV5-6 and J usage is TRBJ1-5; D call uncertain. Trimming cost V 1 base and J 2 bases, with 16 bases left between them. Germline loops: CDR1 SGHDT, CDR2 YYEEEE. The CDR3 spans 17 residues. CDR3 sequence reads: CASSLKVSGSRNQPQHF. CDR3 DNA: TGTGCCAGCAGCTTGAAGGTTTCGGGGTCTCGCAATCAGCCCCAGCATTTT.

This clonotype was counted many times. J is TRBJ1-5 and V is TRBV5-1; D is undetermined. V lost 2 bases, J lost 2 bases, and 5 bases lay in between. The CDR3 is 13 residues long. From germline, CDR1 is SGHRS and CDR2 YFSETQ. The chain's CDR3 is CASSLTGNQPQHF. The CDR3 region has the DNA TGCGCCAGCAGCTTAACAGGCAATCAGCCCCAGCATTTT.

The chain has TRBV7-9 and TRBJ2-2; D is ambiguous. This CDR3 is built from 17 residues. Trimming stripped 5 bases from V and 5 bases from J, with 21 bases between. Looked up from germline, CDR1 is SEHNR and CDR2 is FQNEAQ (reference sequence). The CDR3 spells CASSRVGVTEATGELFF. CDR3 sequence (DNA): TGTGCCAGCAGCCGAGTTGGGGTCACTGAAGCTACCGGGGAGCTGTTTTTT.

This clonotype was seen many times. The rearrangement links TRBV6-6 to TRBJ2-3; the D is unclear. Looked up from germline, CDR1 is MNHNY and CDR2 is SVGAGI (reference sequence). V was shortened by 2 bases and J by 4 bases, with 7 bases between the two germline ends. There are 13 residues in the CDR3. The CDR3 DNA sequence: TGTGCCAGCAGTTACGTCCCTCCAGATACGCAGTATTTT. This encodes CASSYVPPDTQYF.

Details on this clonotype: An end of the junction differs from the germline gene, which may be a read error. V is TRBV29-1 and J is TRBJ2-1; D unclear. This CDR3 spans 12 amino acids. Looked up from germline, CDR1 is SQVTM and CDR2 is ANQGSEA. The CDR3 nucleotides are TGCAGCGTCGAAGGTCTGCTTAATGAGCGGTTCTTC. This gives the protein CSVEGLLNERFF.

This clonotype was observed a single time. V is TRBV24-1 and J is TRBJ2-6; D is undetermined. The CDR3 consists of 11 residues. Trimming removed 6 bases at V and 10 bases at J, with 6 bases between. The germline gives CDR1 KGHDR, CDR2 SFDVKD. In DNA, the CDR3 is TGTGCCACCAGTCCCGCAAACGTCCTGACTTTC. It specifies CATSPANVLTF.

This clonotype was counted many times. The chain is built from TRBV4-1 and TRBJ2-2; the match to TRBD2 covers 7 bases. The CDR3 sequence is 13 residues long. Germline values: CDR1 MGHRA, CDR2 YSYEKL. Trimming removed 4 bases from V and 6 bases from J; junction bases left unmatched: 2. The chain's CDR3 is CASSPAGAGELFF. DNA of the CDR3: TGCGCCAGCAGCCCGGCGGGGGCCGGGGAGCTGTTTTTT.

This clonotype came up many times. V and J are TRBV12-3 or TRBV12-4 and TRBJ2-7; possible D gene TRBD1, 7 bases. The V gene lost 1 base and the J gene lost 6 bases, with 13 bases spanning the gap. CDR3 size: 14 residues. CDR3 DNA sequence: TGTGCCAGCAGTTTAGGTCCAGGGGGGAGCGAGCAGTACTTC. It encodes CASSLGPGGSEQYF.